Shown below are 24 T cell receptor beta chains from a single sample sequenced in a study of OX40 agonist ivuxolimab in advanced cancers. The method was immunoSEQ multiplex PCR; TCRdb's version includes in-frame clones alone and lacks a portion of them. This sample has roughly 70,000 clones, with 65% to 90% found just once. The sequencing here drew on CD4+ or CD8+ T cells sorted from blood, taken in a trial of the OX40 agonist ivuxolimab. These receptors all stem from an adult with an advanced solid tumor such as melanoma, head and neck, liver or kidney cancer.

This clone was detected a few times. This chain connects TRBV18 to TRBJ1-1; TRBD1 is a possible D gene (5 bases). The germline CDR1 and CDR2 sequences are KGHSH and LQKENI. This CDR3 contains 15 residues. The V and J ends lost 2 bases and 3 bases respectively, with 13 bases between them. CDR3 in DNA: TGTGCCAGCTCACCATCGGCAGGGTGGGACACTGAAGCTTTCTTT. Its translation: CASSPSAGWDTEAFF.

This chain uses TRBV11-2 with TRBJ2-3; D is uncertain. The germline CDR1 and CDR2 sequences are SGHAT and FQNNGV. The CDR3 runs to 11 residues. V lost 1 base and J lost 8, with 4 bases in between. CDR3 loop: CASSLGGTQYF. The CDR3, as DNA: TGTGCCAGCAGCTTAGGTGGTACGCAGTATTTT.

The V call is TRBV5-4, the J call TRBJ2-5, with 9 bases lining up with TRBD2. The CDR3 is 16 amino acids. Trimming cost V 3 bases and J 1 base; bases outside gene matches: 7. Per germline, CDR1 SGHNT and CDR2 YYREEE (reference sequence). The CDR3 DNA reads as TGTGCCAGCAGCTCCCTCCTTAGCGGGGGCCAAGAGACCCAGTACTTC. Translated: CASSSLLSGGQETQYF.

This chain uses TRBV11-3 with TRBJ2-1, with 12 bases lining up with TRBD2. CDR1 and CDR2 from the germline V gene are SGHNT and YENEEA. The CDR3 is made up of 17 amino acids. J gave up 2 bases and V 4 bases, and 6 bases lay outside the gene matches. The CDR3 DNA reads as TGTGCCAGCAGCTACGAGAGGACTAGCGGGACCTACAATGAGCAGTTCTTC. It codes for CASSYERTSGTYNEQFF.

The chain carries TRBV2 and TRBJ1-2; no clear D gene. The CDR3 contains 12 residues. Germline values: CDR1 SNHLY, CDR2 FYNNEI. With 7 bases removed from V and 0 bases from J, the gap between germline ends came to 6 bases. The CDR3: CASTGSNYGYTF. The CDR3 DNA follows: TGTGCCAGCACCGGTTCTAACTATGGCTACACCTTC.

This clone was observed once. This chain links TRBV5-1 with TRBJ1-1; 7 bases map to TRBD1. Germline lookup yields CDR1 SGHRS and CDR2 YFSETQ. J lost 1 base, V lost 4 bases, and 7 bases had no gene match. The CDR3 covers 15 residues. The CDR3 DNA reads TGCGCCAGCAGCAGGTCCGGGACAGCGAACACTGAAGCTTTCTTT. It yields the protein CASSRSGTANTEAFF.

The chain uses TRBV11-2 and TRBJ1-3, with a tentative D call TRBD1 (5 bases). Trimming removed 11 bases at V and 2 bases at J, with 16 bases between. The CDR3 spans 14 residues. Germline loops: CDR1 SGHAT, CDR2 FQNNGV. The CDR3 coding sequence is TGTGCCTCCGGCGTGGGGGGAACTGGAAACACCATATATTTT. Amino acids: CASGVGGTGNTIYF.

The sample holds one count of this clone. The chain links TRBV2 to TRBJ2-5; 10 bases map to TRBD2. In germline, CDR1 is SNHLY, CDR2 FYNNEI. This CDR3 region has 14 residues. The V gene end was trimmed by 10 bases and the J gene end by 3 bases; junction bases not matched to a gene: 8. CDR3 residues: CATHRLAGEETQYF. For the CDR3, the DNA is TGTGCCACCCACCGGCTAGCGGGGGAAGAGACCCAGTACTTC.

The rearrangement uses TRBV19 and TRBJ1-6, with D hard to call. There are 12 residues in the CDR3. The V and J ends lost 3 bases and 8 bases respectively, with 5 bases between them. Germline V lookup: CDR1 LNHDA, CDR2 SQIVND (reference sequence). In nucleotides, the CDR3 is TGTGCCAGTAGTATTGTAGATTCACCCCTCCACTTT. It translates to CASSIVDSPLHF.

The chain recombines TRBV9 with TRBJ2-3; D gene unclear. V shed 0 bases and J shed 4 bases, with 9 bases lying between them. The CDR3 is 14 amino acids. Germline CDR1 reads SGDLS; CDR2 reads YYNGEE. CDR3 nucleotide sequence: TGTGCCAGCAGCGTAGGGAACTTGCCAGATACGCAGTATTTT. Translated, it gives CASSVGNLPDTQYF.

V usage is TRBV19 and J usage is TRBJ1-4, with no clear D. CDR1 is LNHDA, CDR2 SQIVND, per germline (reference sequence). Trimming left V 3 bases short and J 8 bases short, with 25 bases between. There are 18 residues in the CDR3. The CDR3 nucleotides read TGTGCCAGTAGTATGGATGCCCCTGGGAGTGGGGTGGACGAAAAACTGTTTTTT. Encoded protein: CASSMDAPGSGVDEKLFF.

This chain links TRBV27 with TRBJ1-6; D possibly corresponds to TRBD1 (5 bases). The CDR3 has 14 residues. Trimming removed 8 bases at V and 1 base at J, with 9 bases between. Germline V lookup: CDR1 MNHEY, CDR2 SMNVEV (reference sequence). CDR3 nucleotide sequence: TGTGCCAGCGGGGGAAGGTCCTATAATTCACCCCTCCACTTT. The encoded protein is CASGGRSYNSPLHF.

V usage is TRBV10-3 and J usage is TRBJ2-7, with D hard to call. This CDR3 comprises 12 residues. V lost 0 bases and J lost 3, with 3 bases in between. The germline CDR1 and CDR2 sequences are ENHRY and SYGVKD. DNA for the CDR3: TGTGCCATCAGTGAGTCAAGCTACGAGCAGTACTTC. Its translation is CAISESSYEQYF.

The chain has TRBV5-4 and TRBJ2-7; D gene uncertain. V was cut by 4 bases and J by 5 bases, with 13 bases left in between. The germline CDR1 and CDR2 sequences are SGHNT and YYREEE (reference sequence). The CDR3 loop spans 13 amino acids. CDR3 amino acids: CASSLVWAHEQYF. Here the CDR3 DNA reads TGTGCCAGCAGCCTGGTTTGGGCCCACGAGCAGTACTTC.

CDR3 protein: CASSPDRGSTDTQYF. As DNA, the CDR3 is TGTGCCAGCAGCCCGGACAGGGGAAGCACAGATACGCAGTATTTT. This chain uses TRBV7-2 with TRBJ2-3; 9 nucleotides agree with TRBD1. Germline V gene sequence: CDR1 SGHTA, CDR2 FQGNSA. The CDR3 runs 15 residues. The J segment lost 0 bases and the V segment lost 5 bases, leaving 3 bases of the junction unmatched.

The CDR3 region has the DNA TGTGCCAGTAGTATTCAGGGAGGATATAGCAATCAGCCCCAGCATTTT. Translating gives CASSIQGGYSNQPQHF. The chain is built from TRBV19 and TRBJ1-5; D may be TRBD1 (5 bases). The CDR3 runs 16 residues. CDR1 is LNHDA and CDR2 is SQIVND in the germline V gene (reference sequence). Trimming shortened V by 3 bases and J by 0 bases, and 12 bases separated the two germline ends.

The chain has TRBV5-6 and TRBJ2-3, with a tentative D call TRBD2 (6 bases). Germline CDR1 and CDR2: SGHDT and YYEEEE. Trimming took 0 bases from V and 4 from J, leaving 15 bases between them. CDR3 length: 16 amino acids. The DNA for the CDR3 is TGTGCCAGCAGCTTGGCGGTCGGGGGTGGCGCAGATACGCAGTATTTT. Its protein product is CASSLAVGGGADTQYF.

This clone was observed a handful of times. The chain employs TRBV2 and TRBJ1-4; D not certain. The V end lost 7 bases, the J end lost 3 bases, and 9 bases lay between the germline ends. Germline values: CDR1 SNHLY, CDR2 FYNNEI. This CDR3 spans 13 amino acids. CDR3 nucleotides: TGTGCCAGCAACGGCAGAGCTAATGAAAAACTGTTTTTT. Translating gives CASNGRANEKLFF.

The chain joins TRBV7-2 to TRBJ2-5; no clear D. V gave up 3 bases and J gave up 1 base, with 6 bases separating them. The CDR3 consists of 13 residues. Germline assignment: CDR1 SGHTA and CDR2 FQGNSA. CDR3 coding DNA: TGTGCCAGCAGCTTCGTAGTCCAAGAGACCCAGTACTTC. Protein product: CASSFVVQETQYF.

The table lists this clone with a few counts. J is TRBJ2-1 and V is TRBV20-1, with 7 bases identical to TRBD2. The CDR3 runs to 11 residues. V shed 0 bases, J shed 15 bases, and the junction held 5 bases outside the gene matches. Germline CDR1 DFQATT, CDR2 SNEGSKA (reference sequence). In DNA, the CDR3 is TGCAGTGCTAGAGAAGCGGGGAAGGGGTTCTTC. Translating it yields CSAREAGKGFF.

The chain carries TRBV28 and TRBJ1-2, with unresolved D. The germline V and J ends were trimmed by 1 base and 7 bases, with 13 bases remaining between them. This CDR3 comprises 14 residues. CDR1 and CDR2 from the germline V gene are MDHEN and SYDVKM. The CDR3 DNA follows: TGTGCCAGCAGTTTATCGGGAAGAATAGGTGGCTACACCTTC. Its translation is CASSLSGRIGGYTF.

This clone has a single count. This chain joins TRBV21-1 and TRBJ1-2. TRBV21-1 is termed a pseudogene. The CDR3 consists of 16 residues. The CDR3 here is CASSPARGGAYNGYTF. The CDR3 DNA sequence: TGTGCCAGCAGCCCAGCGAGGGGGGGCGCGTATAATGGCTACACCTTC.

This clone came up a few times. The chain has TRBV5-4 and TRBJ2-3; the D gene is possibly TRBD2 (6 bases). The CDR3 runs to 13 residues. Per the germline V gene, CDR1 is SGHNT and CDR2 is YYREEE (reference sequence). The V gene lost 0 bases and the J gene lost 5 bases, with 7 bases spanning the gap. This CDR3 reads CASSLDSGDTQYF. CDR3 DNA: TGTGCCAGCAGCTTGGATAGCGGAGATACGCAGTATTTT.

V and J are TRBV19 and TRBJ2-1, with TRBD2 identical over 8 bases. J gave up 4 bases and V 1 base, and 9 bases lay outside the gene matches. The germline V gene has CDR1 LNHDA and CDR2 SQIVND (reference sequence). The CDR3 is made up of 17 amino acids. For the CDR3, the DNA is TGTGCCAGTAGTATAGGAGGTAGCGGGATTCATTACAATGAGCAGTTCTTC. This translates into CASSIGGSGIHYNEQFF.